Shown below are 20 T cell receptor beta chains from a single sample sequenced in a study of blood T cell repertoires in COVID-19. Produced via immunoSEQ multiplex PCR; TCRdb's table is partial and in-frame only. The data contain some 240,000 clones, around 81% of them singletons. The sequenced sample was peripheral blood. Receptors were obtained from a human donor in a cohort sampled during active COVID-19.

The CDR3 DNA follows: TGTGCCAGCAGCGTCGGTGCGAGCCAAAAGGAAGCTTTCTTT. It yields the protein CASSVGASQKEAFF. The genes are TRBV6-5 and TRBJ1-1; D remains unclear. Germline values: CDR1 MNHEY, CDR2 SVGAGI. V lost 6 bases and J lost 8, with 19 bases in between. CDR3 length: 14 residues.

The chain uses TRBV5-1 and TRBJ2-3; TRBD2 might be the D (5 bases). Trimming pared 2 bases from V and 5 bases from J, leaving 12 bases between. Germline V gene data show CDR1 as SGHRS and CDR2 as YFSETQ. This CDR3 has 14 residues. DNA of the CDR3: TGCGCCAGCAGCTTTAACGGGAATAAAGATACGCAGTATTTT. Protein sequence: CASSFNGNKDTQYF.

The chain couples TRBV5-1 to TRBJ2-3; TRBD2 matches 8 bases. Germline CDR1 is SGHRS and CDR2 is YFSETQ. Trimming at V came to 5 bases and at J to 4 bases, leaving 3 bases not matched to a gene. The CDR3 contains 13 residues. This CDR3 is CASRGLVADTQYF. As DNA, the CDR3 is TGCGCCAGCAGGGGACTAGTTGCAGATACGCAGTATTTT. Using reference TRBV5-1 and TRBJ2-3 for the parts outside the CDR3, the full variable domain is KAGVTQTPRYLIKTRGQQVTLSCSPISGHRSVSWYQQTPGQGLQFLFEYFSETQRNKGNFPGRFSGRQFSNSRSEMNVSTLELGDSALYLCASRGLVADTQYFGPGTRLTVL.

This chain links TRBV10-3 with TRBJ2-5; D is ambiguous. The germline CDR1 and CDR2 sequences are ENHRY and SYGVKD. Trimming pared 0 bases from V and 4 bases from J, leaving 9 bases between. This CDR3 is built from 14 residues. The CDR3 sequence: CAISESGDGETQYF. The CDR3 DNA reads as TGTGCCATCAGTGAGTCGGGCGACGGAGAGACCCAGTACTTC.

This chain joins TRBV6-2 or TRBV6-3 and TRBJ1-1, with 10 bases matching TRBD1. This CDR3 spans 15 amino acids. Germline V lookup: CDR1 MNHEY, CDR2 SVGEGT. The V gene end was trimmed by 5 bases and the J gene end by 11 bases; junction bases not matched to a gene: 14. The CDR3 loop reads CASSDLPDRGSKAFF. The CDR3 bases are TGTGCCAGCAGTGACCTCCCGGACAGGGGGTCCAAGGCTTTCTTT.

The V call is TRBV27, the J call TRBJ2-5, with TRBD2 identical over 7 bases. The CDR3 spans 13 residues. Germline V gene lookup returns CDR1 MNHEY and CDR2 SMNVEV (reference sequence). Germline trimming cut 1 base from V and 4 bases from J; bases unmatched to any gene: 0. In DNA form, the CDR3 reads TGTGCCAGCAGTTTATGGGAGGGAGAGACCCAGTACTTC. It translates to CASSLWEGETQYF.

The V call is TRBV19, the J call TRBJ2-2; perhaps TRBD1 as D (6 bases). The CDR3 sequence is 17 residues long. Germline CDR1 reads LNHDA; CDR2 reads SQIVND (reference sequence). The V and J ends lost 1 base and 3 bases respectively, with 15 bases between them. The DNA of the CDR3 is TGTGCCAGTAGTATAGTTGGGGGCGAACACTACACCGGGGAGCTGTTTTTT. Translating it yields CASSIVGGEHYTGELFF. Full variable domain (missing parts from reference TRBV19 and TRBJ2-2): DGGITQSPKYLFRKEGQNVTLSCEQNLNHDAMYWYRQDPGQGLRLIYYSQIVNDFQKGDIAEGYSVSREKKESFPLTVTSAQKNPTAFYLCASSIVGGEHYTGELFFGEGSRLTVL.

The genes are TRBV24-1 and TRBJ2-7, with 9 bases fitting TRBD1. Germline lookup yields CDR1 KGHDR and CDR2 SFDVKD. The CDR3 length is 15 residues. With V trimmed by 3 bases and J by 3 bases, 5 bases remained unmatched. The CDR3 loop is CATSDNRDRVYEQYF. Here the CDR3 DNA reads TGTGCCACCAGTGATAACCGGGACAGGGTCTACGAGCAGTACTTC.

This rearrangement joins TRBV6-2 or TRBV6-3 to TRBJ1-2; the match to TRBD1 covers 7 bases. CDR1 MNHEY and CDR2 SVGEGT come from the germline V gene. The CDR3 length is 15 residues. J gave up 3 bases and V 6 bases, and 10 bases lay outside the gene matches. The chain's CDR3 is CASSSGFGTDYGYTF. The CDR3 bases are TGTGCCAGCAGCAGCGGGTTCGGGACAGACTATGGCTACACCTTC.

The chain joins TRBV5-4 to TRBJ2-2; 7 bases are a match to TRBD1. Per germline, CDR1 SGHNT and CDR2 YYREEE (reference sequence). The junction had 7 bases not matched to a gene; V was cut back by 4 bases and J by 1 base. The CDR3 has 16 residues. CDR3 DNA: TGTGCCAGCAGCGGGGAACAGGGGCGGAACACCGGGGAGCTGTTTTTT. Amino acids: CASSGEQGRNTGELFF.

The CDR3 bases are TGTGCCAGCAGCTTGAAACAGGGAGCTAATGAAAAACTGTTTTTT. Protein product: CASSLKQGANEKLFF. The chain couples TRBV5-4 to TRBJ1-4; D may be TRBD1 (6 bases). The CDR3 runs to 15 residues. From germline, CDR1 is SGHNT and CDR2 YYREEE (reference sequence). V was clipped by 1 base and J by 3 bases, with 10 bases between them.

The chain is built from TRBV5-5 and TRBJ2-5, with TRBD2 matching 11 bases. V was pared by 2 bases and J by 5 bases, with 8 bases of the junction left unmatched. Germline lookup yields CDR1 SGHKS and CDR2 YYEKEE (reference sequence). This CDR3 is built from 16 residues. This chain's CDR3 is CASSLGLAGGRETQYF. The CDR3 nucleotides read TGTGCCAGCAGCTTAGGTCTAGCGGGGGGACGGGAGACCCAGTACTTC. The full variable domain, completed using reference TRBV5-5 and TRBJ2-5, is DAGVTQSPTHLIKTRGQQVTLRCSPISGHKSVSWYQQVLGQGPQFIFQYYEKEERGRGNFPDRFSARQFPNYSSELNVNALLLGDSALYLCASSLGLAGGRETQYFGPGTRLLVL.

The chain links TRBV9 to TRBJ2-5; 8 bases agree with TRBD1. Trimming took 3 bases from V and 5 from J; bases not matched to a gene: 3. The CDR3 spans 13 residues. CDR1 SGDLS and CDR2 YYNGEE come from the germline V gene. CDR3 sequence (DNA): TGTGCCAGCAGCGGCAACAGGGGGGAGACCCAGTACTTC. It translates to CASSGNRGETQYF.

This chain links TRBV28 with TRBJ2-1; 8 bases are a match to TRBD1. The CDR3 spans 16 residues. The V gene end was trimmed by 5 bases and the J gene end by 7 bases; junction bases not matched to a gene: 13. From germline, CDR1 is MDHEN and CDR2 SYDVKM. The CDR3, as DNA: TGTGCCAGCAGTCCCCCGGGGGCAGGGGGCAGGAATGAGCAGTTCTTC. Its protein product is CASSPPGAGGRNEQFF. Full variable domain (missing parts from reference TRBV28 and TRBJ2-1): DVKVTQSSRYLVKRTGEKVFLECVQDMDHENMFWYRQDPGLGLRLIYFSYDVKMKEKGDIPEGYSVSREKKERFSLILESASTNQTSMYLCASSPPGAGGRNEQFFGPGTRLTVL.

Only one count was recorded for this clone. CDR3 sequence reads: CASSSDRPYEQYF. CDR3 DNA sequence: TGCGCCAGCAGCTCGGACAGACCTTACGAGCAGTACTTC. This sequence joins TRBV5-1 and TRBJ2-7; possible D gene TRBD1, 6 bases. The V and J ends lost 3 bases and 4 bases respectively, with 11 bases between them. This CDR3 contains 13 residues. Germline V CDR1 and CDR2: SGHRS, YFSETQ.

This clone was seen more than once but under ten times. J is TRBJ2-6 and V is TRBV27, with D perhaps matching TRBD2 (6 bases). Germline V gene sequence: CDR1 MNHEY, CDR2 SMNVEV (reference sequence). This CDR3 has 18 amino acids. The V gene lost 5 bases and the J gene lost 3 bases, with 20 bases spanning the gap. The CDR3 DNA follows: TGTGCCAGCAGTACGACGGGACTCACGAGGGGTGGGGCCAACGTCCTGACTTTC. It specifies CASSTTGLTRGGANVLTF. Combining the CDR3 with reference TRBV27 and TRBJ2-6 gives the whole variable domain EAQVTQNPRYLITVTGKKLTVTCSQNMNHEYMSWYRQDPGLGLRQIYYSMNVEVTDKGDVPEGYKVSRKEKRNFPLILESPSPNQTSLYFCASSTTGLTRGGANVLTFGAGSRLTVL.

V usage is TRBV2 and J usage is TRBJ2-5; 9 nucleotides agree with TRBD2. V was pared by 6 bases and J by 4 bases, with 3 bases of the junction left unmatched. The length of the CDR3 is 13 residues. The germline CDR1 and CDR2 sequences are SNHLY and FYNNEI. This chain's CDR3 is CASSQTSGETQYF. In DNA, the CDR3 is TGTGCCAGCAGCCAGACTAGCGGAGAGACCCAGTACTTC.

The genes are TRBV18 and TRBJ2-3, with 7 bases identical to TRBD2. There are 16 residues in the CDR3. J was trimmed by 1 base and V by 3 bases; bases with no gene match: 7. Germline CDR1 KGHSH, CDR2 LQKENI. The CDR3 coding sequence is TGTGCCAGCTCACCGTCGGGGGGAAGGGGCACAGATACGCAGTATTTT. This codes for CASSPSGGRGTDTQYF.

The chain has TRBV20-1 and TRBJ2-7; 9 bases fit TRBD2. This CDR3 has 14 residues. The junction had 10 bases not matched to a gene; V was cut back by 6 bases and J by 4 bases. CDR1 and CDR2 from the germline V gene are DFQATT and SNEGSKA (reference sequence). CDR3 sequence reads: CSASSGSGAYEQYF. Written as DNA, the CDR3 is TGCAGTGCGAGTAGCGGGAGTGGCGCGTACGAGCAGTACTTC.

The chain employs TRBV20-1 and TRBJ1-1; D not resolved. V was trimmed by 3 bases and J by 4 bases, leaving 6 bases between them. Looked up from germline, CDR1 is DFQATT and CDR2 is SNEGSKA (reference sequence). The CDR3 has 11 residues. This CDR3 is CSASRVTEAFF. In nucleotides, the CDR3 is TGCAGTGCTAGTCGCGTCACTGAAGCTTTCTTT.